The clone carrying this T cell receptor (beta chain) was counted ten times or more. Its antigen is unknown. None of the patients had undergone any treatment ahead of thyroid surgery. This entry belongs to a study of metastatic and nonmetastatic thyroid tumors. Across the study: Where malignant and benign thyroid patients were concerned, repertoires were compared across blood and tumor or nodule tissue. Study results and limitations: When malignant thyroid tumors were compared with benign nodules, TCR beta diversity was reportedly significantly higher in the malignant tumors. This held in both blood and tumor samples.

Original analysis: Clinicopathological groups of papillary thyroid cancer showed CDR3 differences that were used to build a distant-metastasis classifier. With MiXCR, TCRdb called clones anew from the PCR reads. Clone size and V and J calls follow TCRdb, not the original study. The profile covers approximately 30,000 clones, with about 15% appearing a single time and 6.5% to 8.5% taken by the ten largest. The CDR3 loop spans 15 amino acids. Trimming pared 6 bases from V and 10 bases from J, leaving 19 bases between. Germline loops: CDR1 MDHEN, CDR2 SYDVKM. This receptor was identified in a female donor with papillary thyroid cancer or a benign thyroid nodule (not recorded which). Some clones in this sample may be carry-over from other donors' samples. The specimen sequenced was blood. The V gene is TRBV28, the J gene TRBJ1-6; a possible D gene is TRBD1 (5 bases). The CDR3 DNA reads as TGTGCCAGCAGCCTGGGGTGGGGCATCGGATCACCCCTCCACTTT. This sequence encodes CASSLGWGIGSPLHF.